The 15 T cell receptor beta chains below all came from one sample that was sequenced in a study of cytomegalovirus exposure and HLA in healthy donors. 13 Jbeta primers and 60 Vbeta primers were used for the PCR. The method was immunoSEQ multiplex PCR; TCRdb's version includes in-frame clones alone and lacks a portion of them. The data show approximately 70,000 clones, 74% seen once. The sequenced sample consisted of PBMCs. The receptors here all came from a human donor in good health.

The chain is built from TRBV2 and TRBJ1-5, with a possible D match to TRBD1 (5 bases). V lost 1 base, J lost 2 bases, and 12 bases lay in between. Germline V lookup: CDR1 SNHLY, CDR2 FYNNEI. CDR3 length: 16 residues. CDR3 sequence (DNA): TGTGCCAGCAGTGAAGGCCTCGGGGGTGGCAATCAGCCCCAGCATTTT. It translates to CASSEGLGGGNQPQHF.

This clone was seen more than once but under ten times. This sequence joins TRBV27 and TRBJ2-5; D perhaps matches TRBD1 (5 bases). Matching the DNA end better, TRBJ2-7 makes the J call doubtful. Germline V gives CDR1 MNHEY, CDR2 SMNVEV (reference sequence). This CDR3 has 14 amino acids. CDR3 in DNA: TGTGCCAGCAGTTCGAGACAGCCTCCCTACGAGCAGTACTTC. This translates into CASSSRQPPYEQYF.

The gene calls are TRBV5-4 and TRBJ2-2; 8 positions match TRBD1. V lost 3 bases to trimming and J lost 4 bases; unmatched junction nucleotides: 2. This CDR3 has 14 residues. Germline V gene lookup returns CDR1 SGHNT and CDR2 YYREEE (reference sequence). The CDR3 DNA is TGTGCCAGCAGCTCCGGGACAGGCACCGGGGAGCTGTTTTTT. It yields the protein CASSSGTGTGELFF.

The gene calls are TRBV6-6 and TRBJ2-7, with D possibly matching TRBD2 (5 bases). CDR1 is MNHNY and CDR2 is SVGAGI in the germline V gene (reference sequence). CDR3 size: 11 residues. The germline V and J ends were trimmed by 7 bases and 3 bases, with 7 bases remaining between them. The CDR3 coding sequence is TGTGCCAGCACGGGAAGCTACGAGCAGTACTTC. Its translation is CASTGSYEQYF.

The gene calls are TRBV19 and TRBJ1-4; D ambiguous. The CDR3 spans 13 residues. V shed 2 bases and J shed 10 bases, with 11 bases lying between them. Germline values: CDR1 LNHDA, CDR2 SQIVND (reference sequence). The CDR3 is CASSITWGGKLFF. DNA of the CDR3: TGTGCCAGTAGTATAACTTGGGGAGGAAAACTGTTTTTT.

This clone showed up just a few times. This chain links TRBV28 with TRBJ1-5, with D possibly TRBD1 on 5 matching bases. V lost 6 bases, J lost 4 bases, and 22 bases lay in between. Germline V gives CDR1 MDHEN, CDR2 SYDVKM. CDR3 length equals 17 residues. CDR3 sequence reads: CASRHGDFRDENQPQHF. The DNA of the CDR3 is TGTGCCAGCAGGCATGGGGACTTTAGGGATGAAAATCAGCCCCAGCATTTT. The variable domain in full, completed from reference TRBV28 and TRBJ1-5, reads DVKVTQSSRYLVKRTGEKVFLECVQDMDHENMFWYRQDPGLGLRLIYFSYDVKMKEKGDIPEGYSVSREKKERFSLILESASTNQTSMYLCASRHGDFRDENQPQHFGDGTRLSIL.

The genes are TRBV9 and TRBJ2-7; 9 nucleotides align to TRBD1. Germline values: CDR1 SGDLS, CDR2 YYNGEE. This CDR3 comprises 15 residues. Germline trimming cut 2 bases from V and 4 bases from J; bases unmatched to any gene: 7. The CDR3, as DNA: TGTGCCAGCAGCGTCGCCGGGACAGGGCAGTACGAGCAGTACTTC. Amino acids: CASSVAGTGQYEQYF. The variable domain in full, completed from reference TRBV9 and TRBJ2-7, reads DSGVTQTPKHLITATGQRVTLRCSPRSGDLSVYWYQQSLDQGLQFLIQYYNGEERAKGNILERFSAQQFPDLHSELNLSSLELGDSALYFCASSVAGTGQYEQYFGPGTRLTVT.

CDR3 sequence (DNA): TGTGCCAGTTGGGACAGCAGCAATCAGCCCCAGCATTTT. Protein sequence: CASWDSSNQPQHF. The chain has TRBV19 and TRBJ1-5; 7 bases are shared with TRBD1. The CDR3 is 13 residues long. With 8 bases clipped from V and 1 base from J, the junction kept 2 bases outside the gene matches. Germline assignment: CDR1 LNHDA and CDR2 SQIVND (reference sequence).

V usage is TRBV9 and J usage is TRBJ2-1; D remains unclear. The CDR3 is 15 residues long. V shed 0 bases and J shed 2 bases, with 9 bases lying between them. The germline CDR1 and CDR2 sequences are SGDLS and YYNGEE. Here the CDR3 DNA reads TGTGCCAGCAGCGTAGGAGCGAACACCTACAATGAGCAGTTCTTC. It specifies CASSVGANTYNEQFF.

This clone was seen a handful of times. The chain's CDR3 is CASSTRQVRLSGYTF. The CDR3 DNA reads TGTGCCAGCAGCACACGACAGGTTCGGCTTAGTGGCTACACCTTC. The chain carries TRBV13 and TRBJ1-2; TRBD1 is a possible D gene (6 bases). Trimming left V 5 bases short and J 7 bases short, with 20 bases between. Germline values: CDR1 PRHDT, CDR2 FYEKMQ (reference sequence). This CDR3 is 15 amino acids long.

This clone turned up a few times. This rearrangement joins TRBV6-1 to TRBJ2-2; D gene unclear. The CDR3 length is 15 residues. V lost 4 bases and J 8 bases, leaving 17 bases between the germline ends. Germline V gives CDR1 MNHNS, CDR2 SASEGT. As DNA, the CDR3 is TGTGCCAGCAGTGTGGGCATCCAAAAGGTGGGGGAGCTGTTTTTT. This gives the protein CASSVGIQKVGELFF.

This clone was seen just once. V usage is TRBV5-3 and J usage is TRBJ2-1, with TRBD2 matching 7 bases. TRBV5-3 is annotated as an ORF whose role is uncertain. V lost 2 bases and J lost 4; bases outside the gene matches: 9. The CDR3 totals 16 residues. CDR3 coding DNA: TGTGCCAGAAGCTTTACCTCTAGCGGTACATACAATGAGCAGTTCTTC. It is translated as CARSFTSSGTYNEQFF.

The chain recombines TRBV5-8 with TRBJ1-2; 7 bases agree with TRBD1. CDR3 length equals 14 residues. In germline, CDR1 is SGHTS, CDR2 YDEGEE. J lost 7 bases, V lost 4 bases, and 10 bases had no gene match. CDR3 bases: TGTGCCAGCAGCCCAACAGGGACAGTACGTGGCTACACCTTC. This sequence encodes CASSPTGTVRGYTF.

The J gene is TRBJ2-3, the V gene TRBV19, with 10 bases identical to TRBD1. The CDR3 has 14 residues. Trimming removed 6 bases from V and 3 bases from J; junction bases left unmatched: 3. Germline lookup yields CDR1 LNHDA and CDR2 SQIVND (reference sequence). CDR3 amino acids: CASSDRGQTDTQYF. The CDR3 coding sequence is TGTGCCAGTAGCGACAGGGGGCAGACAGATACGCAGTATTTT.

This chain joins TRBV9 and TRBJ2-3, with D perhaps matching TRBD2 (6 bases). The CDR3 is 14 amino acids. V was shortened by 0 bases and J by 5 bases, with 10 bases between the two germline ends. From germline, CDR1 is SGDLS and CDR2 YYNGEE. CDR3 nucleotides: TGTGCCAGCAGCGTAGCGGGAGCGGAAGATACGCAGTATTTT. It codes for CASSVAGAEDTQYF. Supplemented by reference TRBV9 and TRBJ2-3, the full variable domain reads DSGVTQTPKHLITATGQRVTLRCSPRSGDLSVYWYQQSLDQGLQFLIQYYNGEERAKGNILERFSAQQFPDLHSELNLSSLELGDSALYFCASSVAGAEDTQYFGPGTRLTVL.